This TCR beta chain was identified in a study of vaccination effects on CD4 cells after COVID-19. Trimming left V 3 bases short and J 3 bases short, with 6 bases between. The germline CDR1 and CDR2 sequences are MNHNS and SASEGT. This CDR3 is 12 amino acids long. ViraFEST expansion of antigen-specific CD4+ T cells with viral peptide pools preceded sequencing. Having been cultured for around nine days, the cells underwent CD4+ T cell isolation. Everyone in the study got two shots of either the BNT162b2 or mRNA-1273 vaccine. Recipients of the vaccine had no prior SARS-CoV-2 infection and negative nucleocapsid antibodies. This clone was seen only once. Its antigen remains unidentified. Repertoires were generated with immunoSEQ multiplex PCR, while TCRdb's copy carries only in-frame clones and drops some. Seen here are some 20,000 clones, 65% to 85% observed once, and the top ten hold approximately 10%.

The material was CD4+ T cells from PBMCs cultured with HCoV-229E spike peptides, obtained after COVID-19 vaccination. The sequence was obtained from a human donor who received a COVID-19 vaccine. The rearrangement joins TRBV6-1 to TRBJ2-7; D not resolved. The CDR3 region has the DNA TGTGCCAGCAGTGATCTCGGCTACGAGCAGTACTTC. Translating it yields CASSDLGYEQYF.